Listed below are T cell receptor beta chains from one sample, sequenced in a study of blood T cell repertoires in COVID-19. Sequencing was performed with immunoSEQ multiplex PCR; in TCRdb, only in-frame clones are kept and a portion is missing. The table has roughly 150,000 clones, approximately 80% seen once. Input material: peripheral blood. The receptors were gathered from a woman aged 50 to 60 with acute or convalescent COVID-19. Each CDR3 is given with its conserved first and last residue. The D gene is left open where the match is weak. For some rows the clone size is stated as once, few or many, or as a class when expanded; others skip it.

clone_size	v_call	d_call	j_call	cdr3_nt	cdr3_aa
.	TRBV18	TRBD1	TRBJ1-1	TGTGCCAGCTCACCACCCGGGACAGGAGCGAACACTGAAGCTTTCTTT	CASSPPGTGANTEAFF
once	TRBV5-6	TRBD1	TRBJ1-1	TGTGCCAGCAGCTTGCGGCGCGGGACAGCCCGTACTGAAGCTTTCTTT	CASSLRRGTARTEAFF
once	TRBV5-1	TRBD2	TRBJ2-1	TGCGCCAGCAGCTTGGAGGGACTAGCGGGGGTTGATGAGCAGTTCTTC	CASSLEGLAGVDEQFF
.	TRBV9	.	TRBJ2-2	TGTGCCAGCAGCGCACGGGGGGCCACCAACACCGGGGAGCTGTTTTTT	CASSARGATNTGELFF
.	TRBV6-1	.	TRBJ2-5	TGTGCCAGCAGTGAGAGAGAGACCCAGTACTTC	CASSERETQYF
.	TRBV7-9	.	TRBJ1-1	TGTGCCAGCAATCCCCAAGTCGGCGGGACCACTGAAGCTTTCTTT	CASNPQVGGTTEAFF
.	TRBV7-9	TRBD1	TRBJ1-2	TGTGCCAGCAGCCTTGGACAGGGGAACTATGGCTACACCTTC	CASSLGQGNYGYTF
.	TRBV2	TRBD1	TRBJ1-5	TGTGCCAGCAGGCCCGACAGGGGACTTAGCAATCAGCCCCAGCATTTT	CASRPDRGLSNQPQHF
.	TRBV7-2	.	TRBJ1-1	TGTGCCAGCAGCTTATTTTCCCAACGGACTGAAGCTTTCTTT	CASSLFSQRTEAFF
few	TRBV7-8	.	TRBJ2-2	TGTGCCAGCAGCCCATTTTTTAACCTAAACACCGGGGAGCTGTTTTTT	CASSPFFNLNTGELFF
.	TRBV7-2	TRBD2	TRBJ2-2	TGTGCCAGCAGCTCCTTTAGCGGGGCGAACACCGGGGAGCTGTTTTTT	CASSSFSGANTGELFF